The clone carrying this T cell receptor beta chain was detected only a few times. Antigen specificity is unknown. The source of the sample is a study of T cells in Graves' hyperthyroidism and ophthalmopathy. On the study more broadly: Peripheral blood was taken when the disease was first diagnosed, before any treatment began.

Patients with uncontrolled infections, other autoimmune diseases, pregnancy or lactation were excluded. Amplification yielded TCR beta CDR3 regions, with RNA transcripts as the source. An initial round of RT-PCR targeting the TCR CDR3 relied on the HTBI primer set. TCRdb fed the multiplex PCR reads into MiXCR, producing one record per CDR3 protein. Seen here are a few hundred thousand distinct CDR3 sequences, 15% to 20% observed once, and the top ten hold approximately 3.5%. CDR1 and CDR2 (germline): MNHNS, SASEGT. V was cut by 5 bases and J by 2 bases, with 13 bases left in between. The CDR3 is 15 amino acids. Findings and caveats of the study: Most clonotypes expanded in the thyroid (above 0.001) were also present in blood.

The V call is TRBV6-1, the J call TRBJ1-5; no reliable D call. Sequenced sample: blood. This clonotype was obtained from a woman aged 40 to 55 with Graves' ophthalmopathy. CDR3 sequence: CASSNPGGGNQPQHF. In nucleotides, the CDR3 is TGTGCCAGCAGTAACCCGGGCGGGGGCAATCAGCCCCAGCATTTT.